These 5 T cell receptor beta chains came from one sample sequenced in a study of PD-1 blockade in mismatch repair-deficient tumors (TCRdb year 2017). Library creation used the immunoSEQ multiplex PCR assay. TCRdb's version of the immuneACCESS table is confined to in-frame rearrangements and falls short of the full clone set. An unresolved V gene accounts for under half of the shortfall where checked; the remainder is of unknown origin. Present in this sample are roughly 110,000 clones, about three quarters of which were seen just once. Clones ranked in the top ten supply roughly 4.8% of the sample. The specimen comprised peripheral blood, sampled approximately 14 months after starting pembrolizumab. Receptors were obtained from an adult with mismatch repair-deficient cancer.

V gene TRBV11-3 combines with J gene TRBJ2-7; TRBD2 agrees at 9 bases. Germline loops: CDR1 SGHNT, CDR2 YENEEA. With V trimmed by 3 bases and J by 4 bases, 10 bases remained unmatched. The CDR3 runs to 16 residues. CDR3 sequence reads: CASSLYGTSPEYEQYF. In DNA form, the CDR3 reads TGTGCCAGCAGCTTGTACGGGACTAGCCCGGAATACGAGCAGTACTTC.

The CDR3 sequence is CASSISGTYEQYF. Here the CDR3 DNA reads TGTGCCAGTAGTATATCCGGGACCTACGAGCAGTACTTC. The J gene is TRBJ2-7, the V gene TRBV19; weak D call: TRBD2 (5 bases). Germline V gives CDR1 LNHDA, CDR2 SQIVND (reference sequence). The CDR3 contains 13 residues. Trimming cost V 2 bases and J 2 bases, with 7 bases left between them.

This chain links TRBV11-2 with TRBJ2-1, with no clear D. The germline V gene encodes CDR1 SGHAT and CDR2 FQNNGV. Trimming stripped 2 bases from V and 0 bases from J, with 14 bases between. This CDR3 region has 17 residues. The CDR3 nucleotides read TGTGCCAGCAGCTTATATGGGTTAGAGAGCTCCTACAATGAGCAGTTCTTC. Amino acid sequence: CASSLYGLESSYNEQFF.

The rearrangement links TRBV19 to TRBJ2-1, with 7 bases fitting TRBD1. This CDR3 is built from 14 residues. Germline CDR1 and CDR2: LNHDA and SQIVND (reference sequence). V shed 7 bases, J shed 5 bases, and the junction held 8 bases outside the gene matches. The CDR3 DNA is TGTGCCAGTACCGTGGGACAGATAAACAATGAGCAGTTCTTC. Translated: CASTVGQINNEQFF.

As DNA, the CDR3 is TGTGCCAGTAGTGCATTAGGAGCCGACCAGCCCCAGCATTTT. It translates to CASSALGADQPQHF. This chain joins TRBV19 and TRBJ1-5; D call uncertain. V shed 5 bases and J shed 7 bases, with 15 bases lying between them. The germline CDR1 and CDR2 sequences are LNHDA and SQIVND (reference sequence). The CDR3 extends over 14 amino acids.